This T cell receptor (beta chain) was obtained from a study of early T cells in non-severe SARS-CoV-2 infection. About the study: Bulk RNA from unsorted whole blood was sequenced; chains were unpaired. Study-level results: The VDJdb matching leaned toward anti-spike CD8 responses and overlooked private and CD4 specificities.

Unique molecular identifiers were attached to individual cDNA molecules. Via MiXCR, TCRdb re-called the 5' RACE reads, giving one row per CDR3 protein. The sample lists around 59,000 distinct CDR3 sequences, approximately 13% occurring once. Turning to this clonotype: Its antigen is still unknown.

The receptor was isolated from an adult who was a healthcare worker with PCR-confirmed SARS-CoV-2 infection or an uninfected control (not recorded which). Sequencing was carried out using whole blood.

CDR3 sequence: CSARGREPGTDTQYF. The CDR3 nucleotides read TGCAGTGCTAGAGGCCGGGAGCCGGGCACAGATACGCAGTATTTT. The chain combines TRBV20-1 with TRBJ2-3; a possible D gene is TRBD2 (6 bases). The germline CDR1 and CDR2 sequences are DFQATT and SNEGSKA (reference sequence). CDR3 length: 15 residues. The V end was cut by 1 base, the J end by 1 base, with 12 bases between.